This TCR beta chain was profiled in a study of blood T cells in healthy people across ages. PBMCs were isolated at a quantity of at least 7 million per sample. Overall study results and limits: Roughly linear declines in TCR beta diversity per million T cells occurred with age.

This clonotype was observed a single time. Its antigen is not identified. The germline V gene encodes CDR1 KGHSH and CDR2 LQKENI. Trimming pared 2 bases from V and 2 bases from J, leaving 13 bases between. This CDR3 spans 15 amino acids. A sample-barcoded 5' primer and a J-beta primer mix were used in a second PCR of roughly 7 to 11 cycles. CDR3-containing paired-end reads numbered at least 2.5 million in each sample. From the 5' RACE reads, TCRdb called clonotypes with MiXCR, one entry per CDR3 protein. The sample lists over 600,000 distinct CDR3 sequences; 56% were seen once. Material for sequencing was blood. The rearrangement uses TRBV18 and TRBJ2-7; tentative D call: TRBD2 (5 bases). The sequence derives from a man aged 40-49 years in good health. CDR3 sequence: CASSPSGPGPYEQYF. CDR3 DNA: TGTGCCAGCTCACCAAGCGGTCCAGGCCCCTACGAGCAGTACTTC.